Included here is one T cell receptor beta chain sequence, with context. Germline CDR1 reads SGHVS; CDR2 reads FQNEAQ. Germline trimming cut 5 bases from V and 2 bases from J; bases unmatched to any gene: 14. The CDR3 contains 18 residues. The record originates from a study of blood T cell repertoires in COVID-19. As for the study in general: PBMCs, B-cell-depleted T cells, or T cells were the source of the cDNA or gDNA that made up the material.

As originally analysed: Estimated nucleated cell counts came from reference gene primer amplification. Measured with immunoSEQ multiplex PCR; TCRdb has only the in-frame clones, and not every one. V, J and clone size are taken as reported in that table, and D and trimming were inferred from the DNA itself. The sample contains hundreds of thousands of clones, roughly 87% of which appear only once. This chain connects TRBV7-8 to TRBJ2-3; 9 bases are a match to TRBD2. This clonotype originated in a woman aged 50 to 60 who had recovered from COVID-19. The sequenced material came from peripheral blood. CDR3 nucleotides: TGTGCCAGCAGCGGAAGGGAAGCGGGAGGCCTGATCACAGATACGCAGTATTTT. Its protein product is CASSGREAGGLITDTQYF.